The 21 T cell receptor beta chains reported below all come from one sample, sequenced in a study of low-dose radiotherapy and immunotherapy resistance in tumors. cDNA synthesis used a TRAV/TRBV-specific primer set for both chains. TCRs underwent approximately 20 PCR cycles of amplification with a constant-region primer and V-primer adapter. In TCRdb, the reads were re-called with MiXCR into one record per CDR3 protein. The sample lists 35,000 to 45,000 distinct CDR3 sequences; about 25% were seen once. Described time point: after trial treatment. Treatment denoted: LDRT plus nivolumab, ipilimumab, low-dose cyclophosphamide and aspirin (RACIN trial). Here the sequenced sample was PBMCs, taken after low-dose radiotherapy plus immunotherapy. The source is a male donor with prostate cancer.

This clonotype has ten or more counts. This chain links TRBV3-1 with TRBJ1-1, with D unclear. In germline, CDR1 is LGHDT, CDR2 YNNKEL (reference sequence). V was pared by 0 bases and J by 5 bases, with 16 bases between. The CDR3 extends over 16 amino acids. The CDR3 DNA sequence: TGTGCCAGCAGCCAAGAGGATAGGCGTTCGGGGACTGAAGCTTTCTTT. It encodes CASSQEDRRSGTEAFF.

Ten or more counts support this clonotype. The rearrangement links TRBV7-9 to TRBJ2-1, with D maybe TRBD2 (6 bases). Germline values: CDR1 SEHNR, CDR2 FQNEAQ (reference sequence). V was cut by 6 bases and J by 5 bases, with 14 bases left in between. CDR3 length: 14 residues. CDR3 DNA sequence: TGTGCCAGCAGAGCACCCGGGACTCACAATGAGCAGTTCTTC. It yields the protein CASRAPGTHNEQFF.

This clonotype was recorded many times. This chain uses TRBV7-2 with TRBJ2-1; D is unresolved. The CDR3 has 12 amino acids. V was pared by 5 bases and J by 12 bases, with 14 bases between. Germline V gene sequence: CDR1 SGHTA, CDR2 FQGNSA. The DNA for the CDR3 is TGTGCCAGCAGCCGAGGTGTATCCTCGCAGTTCTTC. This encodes CASSRGVSSQFF.

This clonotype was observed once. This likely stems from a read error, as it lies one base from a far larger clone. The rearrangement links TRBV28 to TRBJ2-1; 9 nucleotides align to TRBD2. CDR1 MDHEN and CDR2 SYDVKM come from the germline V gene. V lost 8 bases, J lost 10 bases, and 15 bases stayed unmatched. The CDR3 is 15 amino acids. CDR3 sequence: CASPPGSGGLGEQFF. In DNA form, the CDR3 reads TGTGCCAGCCCCCCAGGTAGCGGGGGTCTGGGGGAGCAGTTCTTC.

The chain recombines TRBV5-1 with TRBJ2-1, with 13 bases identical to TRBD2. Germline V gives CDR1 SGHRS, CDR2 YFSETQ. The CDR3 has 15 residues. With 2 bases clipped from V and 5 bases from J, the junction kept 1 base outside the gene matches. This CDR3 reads CASSFGLAGDNEQFF. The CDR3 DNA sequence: TGCGCCAGCAGCTTTGGACTAGCGGGGGACAATGAGCAGTTCTTC. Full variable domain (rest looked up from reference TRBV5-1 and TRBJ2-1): KAGVTQTPRYLIKTRGQQVTLSCSPISGHRSVSWYQQTPGQGLQFLFEYFSETQRNKGNFPGRFSGRQFSNSRSEMNVSTLELGDSALYLCASSFGLAGDNEQFFGPGTRLTVL.

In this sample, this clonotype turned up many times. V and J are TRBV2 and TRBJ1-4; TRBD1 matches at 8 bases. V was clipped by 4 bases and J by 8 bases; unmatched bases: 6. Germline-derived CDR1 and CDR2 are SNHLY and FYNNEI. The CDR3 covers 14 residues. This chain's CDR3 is CASSAQGAQEKLFF. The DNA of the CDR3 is TGTGCCAGCAGTGCCCAGGGGGCGCAAGAAAAACTGTTTTTT. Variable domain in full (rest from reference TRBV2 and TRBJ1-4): EPEVTQTPSHQVTQMGQEVILRCVPISNHLYFYWYRQILGQKVEFLVSFYNNEISEKSEIFDDQFSVERPDGSNFTLKIRSTKLEDSAMYFCASSAQGAQEKLFFGSGTQLSVL.

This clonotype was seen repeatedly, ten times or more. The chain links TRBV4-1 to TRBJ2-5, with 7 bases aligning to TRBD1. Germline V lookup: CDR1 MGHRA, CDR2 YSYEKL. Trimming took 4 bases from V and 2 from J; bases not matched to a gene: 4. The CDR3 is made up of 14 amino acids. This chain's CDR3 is CASSRRDSQETQYF. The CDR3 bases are TGCGCCAGCAGCCGTCGGGACAGTCAAGAGACCCAGTACTTC.

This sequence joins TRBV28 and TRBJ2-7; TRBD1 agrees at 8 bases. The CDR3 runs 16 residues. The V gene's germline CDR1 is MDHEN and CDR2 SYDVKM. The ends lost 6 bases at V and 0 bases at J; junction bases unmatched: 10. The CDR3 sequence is CASSPSRGLGSYEQYF. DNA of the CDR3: TGTGCCAGCAGCCCGAGCAGGGGGCTGGGCTCCTACGAGCAGTACTTC.

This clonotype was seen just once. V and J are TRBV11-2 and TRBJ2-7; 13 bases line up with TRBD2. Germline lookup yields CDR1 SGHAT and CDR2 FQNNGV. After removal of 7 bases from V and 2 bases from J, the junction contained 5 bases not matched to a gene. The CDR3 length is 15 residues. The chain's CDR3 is CASTRTSGGPYEQYF. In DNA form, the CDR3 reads TGTGCCAGCACGCGGACTAGCGGGGGACCCTACGAGCAGTACTTC.

The CDR3 is CASSFGIANTEAFF. DNA of the CDR3: TGTGCCAGCAGCTTTGGGATAGCTAACACTGAAGCTTTCTTT. V and J are TRBV7-9 and TRBJ1-1; D is undetermined. Germline values: CDR1 SEHNR, CDR2 FQNEAQ (reference sequence). V was pared by 3 bases and J by 2 bases, with 10 bases between. The CDR3 has 14 residues.

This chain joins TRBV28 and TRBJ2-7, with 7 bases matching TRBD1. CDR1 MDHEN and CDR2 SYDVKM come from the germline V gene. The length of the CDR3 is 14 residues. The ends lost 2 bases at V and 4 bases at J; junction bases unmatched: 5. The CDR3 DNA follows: TGTGCCAGCAGTTTACCCGGGACAGCGTACGAGCAGTACTTC. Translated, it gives CASSLPGTAYEQYF.

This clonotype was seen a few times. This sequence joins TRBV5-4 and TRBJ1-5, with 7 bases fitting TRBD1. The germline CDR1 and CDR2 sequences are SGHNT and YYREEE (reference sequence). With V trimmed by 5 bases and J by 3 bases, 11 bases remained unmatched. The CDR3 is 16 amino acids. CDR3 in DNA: TGTGCCAGCAGACTGGACAGGACGCCTATCAATCAGCCCCAGCATTTT. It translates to CASRLDRTPINQPQHF.

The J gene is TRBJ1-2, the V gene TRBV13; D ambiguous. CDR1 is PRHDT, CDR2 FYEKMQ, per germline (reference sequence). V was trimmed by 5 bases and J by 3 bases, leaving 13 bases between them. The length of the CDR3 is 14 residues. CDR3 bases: TGTGCCAGCAGCCGGTCTGGATTCGACTATGGCTACACCTTC. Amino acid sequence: CASSRSGFDYGYTF.

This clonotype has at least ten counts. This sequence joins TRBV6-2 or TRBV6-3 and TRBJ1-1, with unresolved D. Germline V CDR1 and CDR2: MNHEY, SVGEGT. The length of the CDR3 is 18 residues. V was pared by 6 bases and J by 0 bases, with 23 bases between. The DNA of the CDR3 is TGTGCCAGCAGGGAGTCTAGGACCCGCTTTAAGGTGAACACTGAAGCTTTCTTT. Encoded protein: CASRESRTRFKVNTEAFF.

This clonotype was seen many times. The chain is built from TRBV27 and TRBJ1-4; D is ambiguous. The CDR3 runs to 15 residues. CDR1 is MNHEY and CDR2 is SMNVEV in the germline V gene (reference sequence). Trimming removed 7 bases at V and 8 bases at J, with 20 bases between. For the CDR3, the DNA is TGTGCCAGCAAAGTCTCTACAGCGATTGAGGAAAAACTGTTTTTT. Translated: CASKVSTAIEEKLFF.

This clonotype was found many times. CDR3 nucleotide sequence: TGTGCCAGCAGTCGACAGGAGAGCTCCTACAATGAGCAGTTCTTC. It encodes CASSRQESSYNEQFF. The rearrangement links TRBV2 to TRBJ2-1; D is possibly TRBD1 (6 bases). CDR3 size: 15 residues. V was clipped by 5 bases and J by 0 bases, with 11 bases between them. Per germline, CDR1 SNHLY and CDR2 FYNNEI.

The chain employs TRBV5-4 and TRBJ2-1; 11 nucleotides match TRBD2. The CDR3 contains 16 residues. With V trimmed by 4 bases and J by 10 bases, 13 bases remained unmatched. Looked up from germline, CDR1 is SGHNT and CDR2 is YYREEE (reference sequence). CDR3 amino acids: CASSPRATSGKGEQFF. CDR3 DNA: TGTGCCAGCAGCCCGAGGGCGACTAGCGGGAAAGGGGAGCAGTTCTTC.

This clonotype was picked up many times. CDR3 DNA sequence: TGTGCCAGCAGCCAAGGTGCGGGCACCGGGGAGCTGTTTTTT. Translated, it gives CASSQGAGTGELFF. The chain employs TRBV3-1 and TRBJ2-2, with D tentatively TRBD2 (5 bases). The CDR3 is 14 residues long. CDR1 and CDR2 from the germline V gene are LGHDT and YNNKEL (reference sequence). V gave up 1 base and J gave up 4 bases, with 7 bases separating them.

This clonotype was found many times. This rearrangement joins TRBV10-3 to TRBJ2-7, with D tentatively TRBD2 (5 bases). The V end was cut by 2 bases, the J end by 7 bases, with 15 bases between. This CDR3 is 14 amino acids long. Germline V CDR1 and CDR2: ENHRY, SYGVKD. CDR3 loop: CAISELDRGGEQYF. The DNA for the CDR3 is TGTGCCATCAGTGAGCTTGACCGGGGTGGAGAGCAGTACTTC.

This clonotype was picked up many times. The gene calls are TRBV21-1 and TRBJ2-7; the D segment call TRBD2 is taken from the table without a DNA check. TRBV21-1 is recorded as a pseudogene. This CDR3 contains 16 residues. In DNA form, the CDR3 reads TGTGCCAGCAGCTCCCGGACTAGCGGGACTCCCTACGAGCAGTACTTC. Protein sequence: CASSSRTSGTPYEQYF.

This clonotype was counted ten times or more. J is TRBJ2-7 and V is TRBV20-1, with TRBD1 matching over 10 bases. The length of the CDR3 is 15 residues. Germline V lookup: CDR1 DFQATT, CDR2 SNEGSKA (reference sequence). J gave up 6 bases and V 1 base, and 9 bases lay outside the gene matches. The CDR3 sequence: CSARVGRDRGLEQYF. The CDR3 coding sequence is TGCAGTGCTAGAGTTGGCCGGGACAGGGGCCTCGAGCAGTACTTC.